What follows describes a single T cell receptor beta chain. This clone's antigen is unknown. It has no much larger one-base neighbor in the sample; base qualities were not kept. Cut back by 6 bases and 0 bases, the V and J ends lie 12 bases apart. CDR3 length: 15 amino acids, cysteine to phenylalanine. Just CDR3 DNA is preserved here, 45 bases in frame from base 1. The germline V gene encodes CDR1 MNHNS and CDR2 SASEGT. The data originate from a study of regulatory T cells in long-lasting Graves disease (dated by TCRdb to about 2021). Context from the whole study: Persistent Graves' disease was defined as persistently positive TSH receptor autoantibodies together with antithyroid drug treatment for over 5 years. Peripheral blood TCR sequencing and RNA sequencing compared persistent Graves' disease patients with newly diagnosed Graves' disease patients. The study was conducted in China and was registered as a clinical trial. TCR sequencing covered around 13 persistent and around 20 newly diagnosed Graves' disease patients, some 33 samples in total. Persistent Graves' disease patients in the clinical cohort had taken antithyroid drugs for approximately 9.5 years on average. Results the study describes overall, beyond this receptor: Because the primary lesion, thyroid tissue, could not be accessed, the study looked at peripheral blood alone. Lower TCR Shannon entropy and fewer highly expanded clones were observed in persistent Graves' disease patients than in newly diagnosed patients, which suggested clonal expansion. More public clonotypes were shared among persistent patients (2,741) than among newly diagnosed patients (966). Only the TCR beta chain was sequenced and analyzed. The small sample size was acknowledged by the authors as a limitation that may reduce accuracy. Persistent disease showed preferential use of TRBV28, TRBJ1-2 and TRBJ2-5, whereas newly diagnosed disease favored TRBV20-1 and TRBJ2-1.

The library was produced with multiplex PCR. Sequencing instrument: Illumina HiSeq 4000. To build TCR beta libraries, CDR3 regions were amplified by Arm-PCR using iRepertoire HTBI primers. Before sequencing, the PCR products went through gel purification. On the study's bioinformatics: Across samples, approximately 68 TRBV and roughly 15 TRBJ segments were identified and used for gene usage analysis of CDR3 amino acid clonotypes. COPE and FqMerger were used to merge the filtered high-quality paired reads into contigs. BLAST was used to align contigs to IMGT TRBV, TRBD and TRBJ reference genes, and CDR3 was defined according to IMGT. Any clonotype with a frequency above 0.1% was classified as a highly expanded clone. Shannon entropy was used to measure repertoire diversity, and the Gini coefficient was used to measure V-J evenness. A clonotype found in more than one individual was treated as public. The public reads were reprocessed in TCRdb via fastp at Q25 and MiXCR, keeping in-frame beta chains. Rows matching on CDR3 protein sequence are summarized as one entry with the most common DNA and genes. These V and J calls are TCRdb output, not the study's own analysis. Present in this sample are around 300,000 distinct CDR3 sequences, around a fifth of which were seen just once. The ten largest clones add up to more than 50% of the sample.

This sample's time point label indicates: persistent/refractory GD, antithyroid drugs over 5 years with positive TRAb. For both TCR sequencing and RNA sequencing, RNA was extracted from PBMCs in TRIzol. The diagnosis of Graves' disease was made according to American Thyroid Association guidelines. Patients were recruited from an endocrinology department in Xi'an, China. Each patient gave about 8.1 milliliters of peripheral blood, collected in an EDTA anticoagulant tube. Ficoll Paque Plus density gradient separation was used to isolate PBMCs, and no additional T cell sorting was done. An Agilent 2100 Bioanalyzer and agarose gel were used to check RNA quality, and a NanoDrop 2000 was used to measure RNA concentration.

This TCR was sampled from a female donor with Graves disease. Rearrangement joined TRBV6-1 to TRBJ1-5; confidence is insufficient to name the D gene. Sequences were derived from peripheral blood mononuclear cells (PBMCs), sampled when the disease was refractory, from a patient treated with antithyroid drugs. The nucleotides are TGTGCCAGCAGCGCCGGACTGAATAGCAATCAGCCCCAGCATTTT. This translates into CASSAGLNSNQPQHF.